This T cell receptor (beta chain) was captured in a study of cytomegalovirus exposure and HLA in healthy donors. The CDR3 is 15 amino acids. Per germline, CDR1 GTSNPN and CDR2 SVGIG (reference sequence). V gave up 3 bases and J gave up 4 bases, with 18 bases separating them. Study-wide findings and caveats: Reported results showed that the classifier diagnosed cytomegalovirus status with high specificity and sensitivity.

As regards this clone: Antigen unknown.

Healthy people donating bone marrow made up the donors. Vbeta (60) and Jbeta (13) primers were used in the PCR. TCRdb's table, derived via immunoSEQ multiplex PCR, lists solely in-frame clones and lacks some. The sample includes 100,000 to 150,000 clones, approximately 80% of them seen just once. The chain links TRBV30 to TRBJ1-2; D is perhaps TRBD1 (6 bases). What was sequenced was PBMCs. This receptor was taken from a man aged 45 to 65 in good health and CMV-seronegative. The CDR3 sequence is CAWRKGGGSFYGYTF. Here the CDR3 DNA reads TGTGCCTGGAGGAAGGGGGGGGGCTCCTTCTATGGCTACACCTTC. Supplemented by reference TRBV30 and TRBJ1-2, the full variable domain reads SQTIHQWPATLVQPVGSPLSLECTVEGTSNPNLYWYRQAAGRGLQLLFYSVGIGQISSEVPQNLSASRPQDRQFILSSKKLLLSDSGFYLCAWRKGGGSFYGYTFGSGTRLTVV.